What follows are 22 T cell receptor beta chains derived from one specimen sequenced in a study of blood T cells in healthy people across ages. Through a sample-barcoded 5' primer and a J-beta primer mix, a second PCR was run for roughly 7 to 12 cycles. Each CDR3 protein gets one entry after TCRdb re-called the 5' RACE reads with MiXCR. The sample includes about a million distinct CDR3 sequences, 51% of them seen just once. The sample comprised blood. The receptors come from a woman aged 60 to 75 in good health.

The chain is built from TRBV15 and TRBJ1-1; TRBD1 is a possible D gene (5 bases). The CDR3 covers 15 residues. With 4 bases removed from V and 1 base from J, the gap between germline ends came to 13 bases. Germline V gene sequence: CDR1 LNHNV, CDR2 YYDKDF (reference sequence). The CDR3 region has the DNA TGTGCCACCAGCACTCCGACAGCTGGGAACACTGAAGCTTTCTTT. Its protein product is CATSTPTAGNTEAFF.

This clonotype was found many times. The chain uses TRBV27 and TRBJ2-7; 8 bases agree with TRBD2. Germline CDR1 reads MNHEY; CDR2 reads SMNVEV (reference sequence). V shed 8 bases and J 0 bases; nucleotides not matched to a gene: 3. The CDR3 spans 13 residues. In DNA form, the CDR3 reads TGTGCCAGCGGCCTAGCGGGCTCCTACGAGCAGTACTTC. This codes for CASGLAGSYEQYF.

This sequence joins TRBV20-1 and TRBJ1-1; no firm D call. The CDR3 length is 13 residues. From germline, CDR1 is DFQATT and CDR2 SNEGSKA (reference sequence). V was pared by 2 bases and J by 3 bases, with 10 bases between. The CDR3 loop is CSARSQVDTEAFF. As DNA, the CDR3 is TGCAGTGCTAGATCCCAGGTGGACACTGAAGCTTTCTTT.

This clonotype showed up just a few times. The rearrangement joins TRBV7-2 to TRBJ2-3; D call uncertain. The CDR3 extends over 13 amino acids. Germline V gene data show CDR1 as SGHTA and CDR2 as FQGNSA. V lost 1 base to trimming and J lost 2 bases, with 4 bases between them. The CDR3 loop reads CASSLGITDTQYF. In DNA form, the CDR3 reads TGTGCCAGCAGCTTAGGTATCACAGATACGCAGTATTTT.

The J gene is TRBJ1-2, the V gene TRBV7-9; D call uncertain. Per germline, CDR1 SEHNR and CDR2 FQNEAQ (reference sequence). V lost 1 base and J lost 2, with 8 bases in between. The CDR3 length is 14 residues. The CDR3 DNA reads TGTGCCAGCAGCTTAGGACGGATAAACTATGGCTACACCTTC. Translating it yields CASSLGRINYGYTF.

The chain joins TRBV5-5 to TRBJ1-1, with a weak D call TRBD1 (5 bases). V was shortened by 6 bases and J by 5 bases, with 14 bases between the two germline ends. This CDR3 is 13 amino acids long. The germline CDR1 and CDR2 sequences are SGHKS and YYEKEE (reference sequence). The chain's CDR3 is CASTPGPGTEAFF. The CDR3 DNA reads TGTGCCAGCACCCCGGGACCGGGAACTGAAGCTTTCTTT.

The J gene is TRBJ2-1, the V gene TRBV9; no clear D gene. CDR3 length equals 13 residues. V lost 0 bases to trimming and J lost 3 bases, with 4 bases between them. Germline CDR1 and CDR2: SGDLS and YYNGEE. CDR3 sequence: CASSVADYNEQFF. The CDR3 coding sequence is TGTGCCAGCAGCGTAGCCGACTACAATGAGCAGTTCTTC.

A few counts support this clonotype. The chain has TRBV29-1 and TRBJ2-5; 7 bases match TRBD1. The ends lost 4 bases at V and 4 bases at J; junction bases unmatched: 9. Germline values: CDR1 SQVTM, CDR2 ANQGSEA. This CDR3 region has 14 residues. The CDR3 bases are TGCAGCGTTGCTTACCCGGGACAGTCAGAGACCCAGTACTTC. Its translation: CSVAYPGQSETQYF.

This clonotype has more than one count but fewer than ten. This chain connects TRBV20-1 to TRBJ2-7, with no clear D. CDR1 and CDR2 (germline): DFQATT, SNEGSKA (reference sequence). The CDR3 extends over 14 amino acids. V was cut by 0 bases and J by 3 bases, with 12 bases left in between. CDR3 DNA sequence: TGCAGTGCTAGAGATAAAACACTCCACTACGAGCAGTACTTC. Translated: CSARDKTLHYEQYF.

This clonotype was seen at least ten times. The chain uses TRBV7-7 and TRBJ2-3; D gene uncertain. The V and J ends lost 3 bases and 2 bases respectively, with 12 bases between them. The CDR3 length is 15 residues. Germline CDR1 SSHAT, CDR2 FNYEAQ (reference sequence). CDR3 region: CASSFGPEHTDTQYF. The CDR3 DNA reads TGTGCCAGCAGCTTTGGGCCGGAACACACAGATACGCAGTATTTT.

The J gene is TRBJ2-1, the V gene TRBV7-8, with TRBD2 matching over 7 bases. Germline V gives CDR1 SGHVS, CDR2 FQNEAQ. The CDR3 has 16 residues. V shed 5 bases, J shed 7 bases, and the junction held 14 bases outside the gene matches. The CDR3 bases are TGTGCCAGCAGCCTAAAACTCAGCGGGAAGGGGAATGAGCAGTTCTTC. Translation: CASSLKLSGKGNEQFF. The entire variable domain, with the rest obtained from reference TRBV7-8 and TRBJ2-1, is as follows: GAGVSQSPRYKVAKRGQDVALRCDPISGHVSLFWYQQALGQGPEFLTYFQNEAQLDKSGLPSDRFFAERPEGSVSTLKIQRTQQEDSAVYLCASSLKLSGKGNEQFFGPGTRLTVL.

This clonotype appeared a few times. The chain couples TRBV20-1 to TRBJ1-4; D is unclear. Deletions cut 1 base from V and 0 bases from J, with 12 bases between. The CDR3 totals 16 residues. Germline V gene data show CDR1 as DFQATT and CDR2 as SNEGSKA (reference sequence). The CDR3 nucleotides are TGCAGTGCTAGAGCCCTAGAGGATCCAACTAATGAAAAACTGTTTTTT. Amino acid sequence: CSARALEDPTNEKLFF.

The V call is TRBV7-7, the J call TRBJ2-5; either TRBD1 or TRBD2 may supply D (5 bases each). V was cut by 5 bases and J by 0 bases, with 10 bases left in between. Germline values: CDR1 SSHAT, CDR2 FNYEAQ (reference sequence). The CDR3 totals 14 residues. This chain's CDR3 is CASSLMGHQETQYF. In DNA, the CDR3 is TGTGCCAGCAGCCTAATGGGACACCAAGAGACCCAGTACTTC.

The V call is TRBV28, the J call TRBJ2-1; D unresolved. The CDR3 is 12 amino acids. Trimming stripped 6 bases from V and 13 bases from J, with 16 bases between. CDR1 and CDR2 from the germline V gene are MDHEN and SYDVKM. The CDR3 is CASSPQTPKQFF. CDR3 sequence (DNA): TGTGCCAGCAGCCCCCAAACGCCGAAACAGTTCTTC.

The rearrangement uses TRBV2 and TRBJ2-1; perhaps TRBD2 as D (6 bases). The CDR3 runs 16 residues. Germline loops: CDR1 SNHLY, CDR2 FYNNEI. Trimming stripped 2 bases from V and 10 bases from J, with 21 bases between. For the CDR3, the DNA is TGTGCCAGCAGTGAAAGGGAGGTAAGAGGTTACAGCGAGCAGTTCTTC. Encoded protein: CASSEREVRGYSEQFF.

The J gene is TRBJ2-1, the V gene TRBV5-1; TRBD1 aligns across 9 bases. Trimming took 2 bases from V and 7 from J; bases not matched to a gene: 7. Germline assignment: CDR1 SGHRS and CDR2 YFSETQ. This CDR3 has 15 residues. The CDR3 protein is CASSFQQGARNEQFF. DNA of the CDR3: TGCGCCAGCAGCTTCCAACAGGGGGCTAGGAATGAGCAGTTCTTC.

This clonotype was detected many times. This chain connects TRBV10-3 to TRBJ2-7; D gene uncertain. CDR1 and CDR2 (germline): ENHRY, SYGVKD. There are 9 residues in the CDR3. V dropped 11 bases and J dropped 0 bases, with 2 bases sitting between them. DNA of the CDR3: TGTGCCCTCTCCTACGAGCAGTACTTC. Its protein is CALSYEQYF.

This clonotype was observed many times. The chain employs TRBV29-1 and TRBJ2-3, with D unclear. There are 10 residues in the CDR3. V was shortened by 6 bases and J by 3 bases, with 4 bases between the two germline ends. The V gene's germline CDR1 is SQVTM and CDR2 ANQGSEA. DNA for the CDR3: TGCAGCGTAGGAACAGATACGCAGTATTTT. The encoded protein is CSVGTDTQYF.

CDR3 bases: TGTGCCAGCAGCTTAGAGGGGGGGACAGCCGGGAGCTACACCTTC. Protein sequence: CASSLEGGTAGSYTF. The rearrangement joins TRBV7-9 to TRBJ1-2; TRBD1 agrees at 7 bases. CDR1 is SEHNR and CDR2 is FQNEAQ in the germline V gene (reference sequence). V was clipped by 1 base and J by 9 bases; unmatched bases: 11. The CDR3 length is 15 residues.

Turning to this clonotype: This clone may be a read error of a much larger clone one base away. The rearrangement joins TRBV21-1 to TRBJ2-5; the table's D call TRBD1 went unverified against the DNA. TRBV21-1 is a known pseudogene. The CDR3 loop spans 12 amino acids. The CDR3 DNA follows: TGTGCCAGCAGCGACAGGAAGGAGATCCAGTACTTC. Translated: CASSDRKEIQYF.

This clonotype showed up just a few times. The chain couples TRBV12-3 or TRBV12-4 to TRBJ1-1; no definite D call. V gave up 6 bases and J gave up 0 bases, with 5 bases separating them. The CDR3 spans 12 residues. CDR3: CASSLLNTEAFF. The CDR3 nucleotides are TGTGCCAGCAGCTTACTGAACACTGAAGCTTTCTTT.

A few counts support this clonotype. The rearrangement uses TRBV20-1 and TRBJ2-7, with 7 bases fitting TRBD1. After removal of 8 bases from V and 0 bases from J, the junction contained 4 bases not matched to a gene. Germline loops: CDR1 DFQATT, CDR2 SNEGSKA (reference sequence). The length of the CDR3 is 12 residues. DNA of the CDR3: TGCAGTACGGGACAGAACTCCTACGAGCAGTACTTC. Translating it yields CSTGQNSYEQYF.